This record looks at one T cell receptor (beta chain) sequence and its context. This sample was taken from a study of control samples from healthy donors and cancer patients. Data came from immunoSEQ multiplex PCR; TCRdb stores just in-frame clones and leaves some out. The data hold about 94,000 clones, with roughly nine tenths observed a single time. The length of the CDR3 is 12 residues. Deletions cut 3 bases from V and 3 bases from J, with 3 bases between. Germline V gene lookup returns CDR1 LNHDA and CDR2 SQIVND (reference sequence). J is TRBJ1-5 and V is TRBV19; D is unclear. Sequenced: blood. The clonotype originates from a young woman in good health. CDR3 nucleotide sequence: TGTGCCAGTAGTATGCCCAATCAGCCCCAGCATTTT. It translates to CASSMPNQPQHF.